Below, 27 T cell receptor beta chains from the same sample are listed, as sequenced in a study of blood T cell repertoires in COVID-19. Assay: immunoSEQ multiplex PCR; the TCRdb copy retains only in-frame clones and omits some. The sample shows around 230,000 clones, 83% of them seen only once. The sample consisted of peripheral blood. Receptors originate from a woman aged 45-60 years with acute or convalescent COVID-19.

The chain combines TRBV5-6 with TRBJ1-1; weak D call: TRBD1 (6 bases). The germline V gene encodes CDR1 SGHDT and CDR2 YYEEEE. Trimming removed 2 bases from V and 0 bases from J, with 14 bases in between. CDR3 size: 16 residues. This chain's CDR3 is CASSFRDTYMNTEAFF. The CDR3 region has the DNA TGTGCCAGCAGCTTCCGGGACACCTACATGAACACTGAAGCTTTCTTT.

The CDR3 DNA reads TGCGCCAGCAGCACCGACAGGTCAGTTATGAACACTGAAGCTTTCTTT. Encoded protein: CASSTDRSVMNTEAFF. The chain uses TRBV10-2 and TRBJ1-1; a weak D match, TRBD1 (6 bases). CDR1 and CDR2 from the germline V gene are WSHSY and SAAADI. Trimming removed 6 bases from V and 0 bases from J, with 17 bases in between. The CDR3 has 16 amino acids.

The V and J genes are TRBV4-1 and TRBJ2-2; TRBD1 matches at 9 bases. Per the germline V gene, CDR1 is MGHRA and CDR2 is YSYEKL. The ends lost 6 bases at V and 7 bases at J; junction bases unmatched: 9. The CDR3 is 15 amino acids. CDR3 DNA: TGCGCCAGCAGTCCCCGGGACAGGGTAGGCGGGGAGCTGTTTTTT. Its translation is CASSPRDRVGGELFF.

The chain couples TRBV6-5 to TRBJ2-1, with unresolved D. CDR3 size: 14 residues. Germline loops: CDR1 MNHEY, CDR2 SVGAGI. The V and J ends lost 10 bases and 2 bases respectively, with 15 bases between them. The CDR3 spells CATYVKRPYNEQFF. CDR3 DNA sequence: TGTGCCACCTACGTCAAGCGCCCCTACAATGAGCAGTTCTTC.

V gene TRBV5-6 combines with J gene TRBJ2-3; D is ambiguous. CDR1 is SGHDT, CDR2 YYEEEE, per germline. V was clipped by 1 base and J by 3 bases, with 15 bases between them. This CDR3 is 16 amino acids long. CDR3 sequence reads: CASSLSPNRWTDTQYF. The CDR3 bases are TGTGCCAGCAGCTTGTCCCCCAATAGATGGACAGATACGCAGTATTTT.

In nucleotides, the CDR3 is TGCGCCAGCAGCTGGACTAGCGGGAGCTCTGGGGCCAACGTCCTGACTTTC. This codes for CASSWTSGSSGANVLTF. This chain connects TRBV5-1 to TRBJ2-6; 13 positions agree with TRBD2. The J segment lost 0 bases and the V segment lost 3 bases, leaving 0 bases of the junction unmatched. Germline assignment: CDR1 SGHRS and CDR2 YFSETQ. There are 17 residues in the CDR3.

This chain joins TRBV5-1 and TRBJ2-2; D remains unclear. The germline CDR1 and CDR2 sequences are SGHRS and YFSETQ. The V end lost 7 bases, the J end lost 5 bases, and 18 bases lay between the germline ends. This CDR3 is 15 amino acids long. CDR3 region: CASSVDPTYTGELFF. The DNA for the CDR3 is TGCGCCAGCTCAGTTGACCCGACATATACCGGGGAGCTGTTTTTT.

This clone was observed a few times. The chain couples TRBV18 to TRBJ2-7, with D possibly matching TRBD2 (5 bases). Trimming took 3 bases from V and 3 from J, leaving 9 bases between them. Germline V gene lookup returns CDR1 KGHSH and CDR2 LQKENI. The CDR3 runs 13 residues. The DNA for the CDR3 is TGTGCCAGCTCACCCGGCCGGGACTACGAGCAGTACTTC. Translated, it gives CASSPGRDYEQYF.

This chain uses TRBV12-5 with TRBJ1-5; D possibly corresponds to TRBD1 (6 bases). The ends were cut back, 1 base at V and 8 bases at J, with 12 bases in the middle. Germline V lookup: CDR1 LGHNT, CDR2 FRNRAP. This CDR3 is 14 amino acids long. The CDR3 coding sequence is TGTGCTAGTGGTTTGGGGGGGCTTAACGAGCCCCAGCATTTT. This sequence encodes CASGLGGLNEPQHF.

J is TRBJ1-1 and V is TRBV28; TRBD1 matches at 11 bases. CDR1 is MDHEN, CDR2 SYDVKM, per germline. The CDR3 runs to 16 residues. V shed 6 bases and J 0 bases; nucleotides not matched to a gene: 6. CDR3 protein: CASSSGQGAVNTEAFF. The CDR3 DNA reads TGTGCCAGCAGCTCTGGACAGGGGGCCGTGAACACTGAAGCTTTCTTT.

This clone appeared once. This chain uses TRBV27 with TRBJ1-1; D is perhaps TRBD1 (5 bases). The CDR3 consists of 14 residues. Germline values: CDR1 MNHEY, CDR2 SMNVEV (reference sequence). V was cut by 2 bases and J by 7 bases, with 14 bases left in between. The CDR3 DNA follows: TGTGCCAGCAGTTTAATGGTTGGGCAGGGTGAAGCTTTCTTT. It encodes CASSLMVGQGEAFF.

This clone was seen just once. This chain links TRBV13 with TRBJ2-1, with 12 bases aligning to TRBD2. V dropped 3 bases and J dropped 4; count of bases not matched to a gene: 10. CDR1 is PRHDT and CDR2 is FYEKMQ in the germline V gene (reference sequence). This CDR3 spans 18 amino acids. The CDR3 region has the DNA TGTGCCAGCAGCTTTAGTCCTAGCGGGAGGGAAAGTTACAATGAGCAGTTCTTC. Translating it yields CASSFSPSGRESYNEQFF.

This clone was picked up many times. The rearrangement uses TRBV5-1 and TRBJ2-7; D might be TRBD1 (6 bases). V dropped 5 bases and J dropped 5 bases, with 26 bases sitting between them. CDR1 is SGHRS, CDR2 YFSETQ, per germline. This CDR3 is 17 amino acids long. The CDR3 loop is CASSLYSSPGTRDEQYF. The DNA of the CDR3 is TGCGCCAGCAGTCTTTATTCCTCCCCCGGGACAAGGGACGAGCAGTACTTC.

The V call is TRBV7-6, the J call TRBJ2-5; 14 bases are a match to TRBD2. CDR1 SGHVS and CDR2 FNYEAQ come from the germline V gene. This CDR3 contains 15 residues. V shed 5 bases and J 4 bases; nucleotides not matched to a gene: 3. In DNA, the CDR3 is TGTGCCAGCAGCCCGGGACTAGCGGGAGCAGAGACCCAGTACTTC. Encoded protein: CASSPGLAGAETQYF.

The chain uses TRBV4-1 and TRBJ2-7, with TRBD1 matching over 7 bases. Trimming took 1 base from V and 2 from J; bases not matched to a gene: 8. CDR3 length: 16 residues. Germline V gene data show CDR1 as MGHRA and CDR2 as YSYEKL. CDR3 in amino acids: CASSQGDRADTYEQYF. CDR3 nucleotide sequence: TGCGCCAGCAGCCAAGGTGACAGGGCCGACACCTACGAGCAGTACTTC.

The CDR3 DNA sequence: TGTGCCACCAGCCCCCAGGCAGGGAATGAAAAACTGTTTTTT. It is translated as CATSPQAGNEKLFF. The chain couples TRBV15 to TRBJ1-4; the D gene is possibly TRBD1 (5 bases). Deletions cut 5 bases from V and 5 bases from J, with 12 bases between. The germline CDR1 and CDR2 sequences are LNHNV and YYDKDF (reference sequence). This CDR3 spans 14 amino acids. Full variable domain (remainder filled in from reference TRBV15 and TRBJ1-4): DAMVIQNPRYQVTQFGKPVTLSCSQTLNHNVMYWYQQKSSQAPKLLFHYYDKDFNNEADTPDNFQSRRPNTSFCFLDIRSPGLGDTAMYLCATSPQAGNEKLFFGSGTQLSVL.

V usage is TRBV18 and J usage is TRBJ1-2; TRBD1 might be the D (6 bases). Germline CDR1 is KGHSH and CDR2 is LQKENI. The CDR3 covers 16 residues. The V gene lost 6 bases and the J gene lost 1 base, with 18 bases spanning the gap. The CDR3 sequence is CASSPRTAGDNYGYTF. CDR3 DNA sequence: TGTGCCAGCTCCCCAAGGACAGCAGGAGATAACTATGGCTACACCTTC.

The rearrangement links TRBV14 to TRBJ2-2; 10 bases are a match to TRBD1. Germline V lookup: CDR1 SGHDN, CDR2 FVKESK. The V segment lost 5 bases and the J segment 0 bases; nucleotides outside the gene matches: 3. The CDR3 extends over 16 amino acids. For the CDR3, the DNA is TGTGCCAGCAGCGACGGGACAGGGGCGAACACCGGGGAGCTGTTTTTT. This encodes CASSDGTGANTGELFF. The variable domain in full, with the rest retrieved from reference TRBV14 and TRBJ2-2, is EAGVTQFPSHSVIEKGQTVTLRCDPISGHDNLYWYRRVMGKEIKFLLHFVKESKQDESGMPNNRFLAERTGGTYSTLKVQPAELEDSGVYFCASSDGTGANTGELFFGEGSRLTVL.

The CDR3 region has the DNA TGTGCCACCGGAAGGCAGGGTGTCGCAGATACGCAGTATTTT. Its protein product is CATGRQGVADTQYF. V usage is TRBV24-1 and J usage is TRBJ2-3, with D possibly matching TRBD1 (5 bases). Trimming took off 9 bases at V and 4 bases at J, with 16 bases between the two ends. The germline CDR1 and CDR2 sequences are KGHDR and SFDVKD. CDR3 length equals 14 residues.

The CDR3 DNA reads TGTGCCAGTAGTATTCAGGCAGGGGGTCACGAAAAACTGTTTTTT. Its translation: CASSIQAGGHEKLFF. The V and J genes are TRBV19 and TRBJ1-4; 7 nucleotides align to TRBD1. CDR1 is LNHDA and CDR2 is SQIVND in the germline V gene (reference sequence). V lost 3 bases to trimming and J lost 8 bases; unmatched junction nucleotides: 9. The CDR3 runs to 15 residues.

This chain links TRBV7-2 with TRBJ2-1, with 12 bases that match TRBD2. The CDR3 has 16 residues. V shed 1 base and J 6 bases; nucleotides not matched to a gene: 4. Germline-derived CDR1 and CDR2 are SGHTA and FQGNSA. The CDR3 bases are TGTGCCAGCAGCTTAGACAGACTAGCGGGAGTCAATGAGCAGTTCTTC. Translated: CASSLDRLAGVNEQFF. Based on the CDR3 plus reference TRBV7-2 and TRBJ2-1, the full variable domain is GAGVSQSPSNKVTEKGKDVELRCDPISGHTALYWYRQSLGQGLEFLIYFQGNSAPDKSGLPSDRFSAERTGGSVSTLTIQRTQQEDSAVYLCASSLDRLAGVNEQFFGPGTRLTVL.

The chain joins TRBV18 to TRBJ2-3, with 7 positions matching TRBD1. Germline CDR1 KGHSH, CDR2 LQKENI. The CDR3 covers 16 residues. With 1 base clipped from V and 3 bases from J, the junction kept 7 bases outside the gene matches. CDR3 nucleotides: TGTGCCAGCTCACCACAGGGGGCGATGGGGACAGATACGCAGTATTTT. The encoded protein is CASSPQGAMGTDTQYF.

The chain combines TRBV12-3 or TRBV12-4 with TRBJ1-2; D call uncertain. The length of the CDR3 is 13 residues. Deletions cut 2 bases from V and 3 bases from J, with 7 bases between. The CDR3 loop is CASSLTEDYGYTF. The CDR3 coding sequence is TGTGCCAGCAGTTTAACGGAGGACTATGGCTACACCTTC.

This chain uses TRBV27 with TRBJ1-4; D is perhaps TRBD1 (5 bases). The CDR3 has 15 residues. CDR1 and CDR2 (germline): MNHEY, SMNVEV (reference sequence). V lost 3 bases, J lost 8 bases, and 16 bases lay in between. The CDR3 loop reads CASSFLGSKGEKLFF. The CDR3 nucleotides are TGTGCCAGCAGTTTCCTGGGATCTAAGGGGGAAAAACTGTTTTTT. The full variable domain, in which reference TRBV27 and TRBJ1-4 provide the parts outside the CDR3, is EAQVTQNPRYLITVTGKKLTVTCSQNMNHEYMSWYRQDPGLGLRQIYYSMNVEVTDKGDVPEGYKVSRKEKRNFPLILESPSPNQTSLYFCASSFLGSKGEKLFFGSGTQLSVL.

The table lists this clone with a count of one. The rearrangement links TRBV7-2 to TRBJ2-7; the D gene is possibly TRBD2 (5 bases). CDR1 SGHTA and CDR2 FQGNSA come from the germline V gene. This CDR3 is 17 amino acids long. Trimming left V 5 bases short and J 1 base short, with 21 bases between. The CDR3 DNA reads TGTGCCAGCAGCCAAACCCCGGCGGCTAGCTTATCCTACGAGCAGTACTTC. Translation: CASSQTPAASLSYEQYF. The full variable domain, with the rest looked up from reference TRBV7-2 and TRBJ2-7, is GAGVSQSPSNKVTEKGKDVELRCDPISGHTALYWYRQSLGQGLEFLIYFQGNSAPDKSGLPSDRFSAERTGGSVSTLTIQRTQQEDSAVYLCASSQTPAASLSYEQYFGPGTRLTVT.

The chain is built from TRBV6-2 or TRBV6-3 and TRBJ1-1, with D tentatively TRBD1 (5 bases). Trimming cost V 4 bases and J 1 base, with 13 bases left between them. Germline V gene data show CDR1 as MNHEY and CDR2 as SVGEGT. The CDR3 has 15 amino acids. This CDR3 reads CASSWGGVENTEAFF. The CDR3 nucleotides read TGTGCCAGCAGTTGGGGGGGGGTTGAGAACACTGAAGCTTTCTTT.

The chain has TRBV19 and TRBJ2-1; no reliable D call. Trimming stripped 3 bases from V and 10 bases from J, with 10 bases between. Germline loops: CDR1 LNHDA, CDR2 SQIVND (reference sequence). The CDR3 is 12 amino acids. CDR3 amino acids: CASSIVLGEQFF. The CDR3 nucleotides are TGTGCCAGTAGTATCGTCCTTGGCGAGCAGTTCTTC.